Presented here are 9 T cell receptor beta chains from one specimen sequenced in a study of blood T cell repertoires in COVID-19. Data came from immunoSEQ multiplex PCR; TCRdb stores just in-frame clones and leaves some out. Of about 240,000 clones listed, around 86% are singletons. Sequencing was performed on peripheral blood. The receptors were sampled from a man aged 30 to 45 who had recovered from COVID-19.

The chain carries TRBV10-3 and TRBJ1-5; 9 nucleotides line up with TRBD1. The CDR3 contains 13 residues. Germline loops: CDR1 ENHRY, CDR2 SYGVKD. Unmatched junction bases numbered 3, after V lost 10 bases and J lost 2 bases. DNA of the CDR3: TGTGCCACACAGGGGGCACGCAATCAGCCCCAGCATTTT. Encoded protein: CATQGARNQPQHF.

The chain joins TRBV27 to TRBJ1-4; D gene unclear. CDR3 size: 18 residues. Trimming took off 5 bases at V and 0 bases at J, with 19 bases between the two ends. Germline V gives CDR1 MNHEY, CDR2 SMNVEV (reference sequence). The CDR3 here is CASSTYMFAEATNEKLFF. In nucleotides, the CDR3 is TGTGCCAGCAGTACCTACATGTTTGCGGAGGCAACTAATGAAAAACTGTTTTTT.

The chain couples TRBV5-1 to TRBJ2-3; maybe TRBD1 (6 bases). CDR1 is SGHRS and CDR2 is YFSETQ in the germline V gene. Between the trimmed V and J ends, which lost 0 bases and 3 bases, there was a span of 11 bases. This CDR3 has 15 amino acids. Written as DNA, the CDR3 is TGCGCCAGCAGCTTGGAGGACAGCAAGACAGATACGCAGTATTTT. Residues: CASSLEDSKTDTQYF. Variable domain in full (rest from reference TRBV5-1 and TRBJ2-3): KAGVTQTPRYLIKTRGQQVTLSCSPISGHRSVSWYQQTPGQGLQFLFEYFSETQRNKGNFPGRFSGRQFSNSRSEMNVSTLELGDSALYLCASSLEDSKTDTQYFGPGTRLTVL.

V gene TRBV7-3 combines with J gene TRBJ1-3, with D maybe TRBD1 (5 bases). Germline values: CDR1 SGHTA, CDR2 FQGTGA. CDR3 length: 18 amino acids. V shed 11 bases and J shed 1 base, with 27 bases lying between them. The CDR3 loop reads CAGESGDLNTGSGNTIYF. The CDR3 coding sequence is TGTGCCGGCGAGTCGGGGGACCTCAACACGGGGTCTGGAAACACCATATATTTT.

V usage is TRBV28 and J usage is TRBJ2-2; D may be TRBD2 (6 bases). The CDR3 extends over 16 amino acids. From germline, CDR1 is MDHEN and CDR2 SYDVKM. V was clipped by 3 bases and J by 2 bases, with 13 bases between them. CDR3 sequence reads: CASSLTGTLNTGELFF. The CDR3 nucleotides read TGTGCCAGCAGTTTGACCGGGACTCTAAACACCGGGGAGCTGTTTTTT.

The chain links TRBV3-1 (or the pseudogene TRBV3-2) to TRBJ1-1; 9 nucleotides align to TRBD1. The CDR3 length is 13 residues. The J segment lost 4 bases and the V segment lost 5 bases, leaving 2 bases of the junction unmatched. CDR1 and CDR2 from the germline V gene are LGHDT and YNNKEL (reference sequence). The CDR3: CASSLQGATEAFF. CDR3 nucleotides: TGTGCCAGCAGCTTACAGGGGGCCACTGAAGCTTTCTTT.

The table lists this clone with a count of one. The chain is built from TRBV7-9 and TRBJ1-2; no reliable D call. V dropped 1 base and J dropped 8 bases, with 11 bases sitting between them. The CDR3 has 13 amino acids. The germline CDR1 and CDR2 sequences are SEHNR and FQNEAQ (reference sequence). In DNA form, the CDR3 reads TGTGCCAGCAGCTTAGTCGAGGGATCGGGCTACACCTTC. This encodes CASSLVEGSGYTF.

The V and J genes are TRBV7-3 and TRBJ2-2; 7 positions agree with TRBD2. V lost 3 bases, J lost 4 bases, and 5 bases stayed unmatched. The CDR3 loop spans 15 amino acids. Per germline, CDR1 SGHTA and CDR2 FQGTGA. CDR3 bases: TGTGCCAGCAGCTTGGGGGACTACCCCACCGGGGAGCTGTTTTTT. This codes for CASSLGDYPTGELFF. Full variable domain (missing parts from reference TRBV7-3 and TRBJ2-2): GAGVSQTPSNKVTEKGKYVELRCDPISGHTALYWYRQSLGQGPEFLIYFQGTGAADDSGLPNDRFFAVRPEGSVSTLKIQRTERGDSAVYLCASSLGDYPTGELFFGEGSRLTVL.

This sequence joins TRBV5-1 and TRBJ1-1; 7 bases match TRBD1. The CDR3 spans 14 residues. J was trimmed by 3 bases and V by 2 bases; bases with no gene match: 4. The germline CDR1 and CDR2 sequences are SGHRS and YFSETQ. The CDR3, as DNA: TGCGCCAGCAGCTTAACAGGGGCGGACACTGAAGCTTTCTTT. Amino acid sequence: CASSLTGADTEAFF. The full variable domain, its missing parts supplied by reference TRBV5-1 and TRBJ1-1, is KAGVTQTPRYLIKTRGQQVTLSCSPISGHRSVSWYQQTPGQGLQFLFEYFSETQRNKGNFPGRFSGRQFSNSRSEMNVSTLELGDSALYLCASSLTGADTEAFFGQGTRLTVV.